The 8 T cell receptor beta chains listed next were all sequenced from one sample in a study of technical replicates of blood from a handful of donors. Produced via immunoSEQ multiplex PCR; TCRdb's table is partial and in-frame only. The table includes roughly 80,000 clones, around 92% detected once. Specimen: T cells isolated from PBMCs. The receptors were gathered from a human donor in good health.

The chain combines TRBV4-2 with TRBJ1-5; no clear D. Trimming removed 1 base from V and 3 bases from J, with 10 bases in between. CDR3 length equals 15 residues. Germline CDR1 LGHNA, CDR2 YNFKEQ. The CDR3 DNA reads TGTGCCAGCAGCCAAGGTCAACAAGACAATCAGCCCCAGCATTTT. The encoded protein is CASSQGQQDNQPQHF.

The chain links TRBV9 to TRBJ2-2; a possible D gene is TRBD2 (5 bases). Germline loops: CDR1 SGDLS, CDR2 YYNGEE. Deletions cut 2 bases from V and 4 bases from J, with 15 bases between. The CDR3 totals 16 residues. CDR3 in DNA: TGTGCCAGCAGCGTCCAGAGCGGAACCGCCACCGGGGAGCTGTTTTTT. This translates into CASSVQSGTATGELFF.

V gene TRBV5-8 combines with J gene TRBJ1-2; D possibly corresponds to TRBD1 (5 bases). Germline V lookup: CDR1 SGHTS, CDR2 YDEGEE. Trimming cost V 3 bases and J 4 bases, with 10 bases left between them. This CDR3 has 13 amino acids. CDR3 amino acids: CASSSTVLYGYTF. The CDR3 nucleotides are TGTGCCAGCAGCTCGACAGTCCTCTATGGCTACACCTTC.

The rearrangement links TRBV25-1 to TRBJ1-2; D ambiguous. CDR1 and CDR2 (germline): MGHDK, SYGVNS. CDR3 size: 14 residues. The ends were cut back, 2 bases at V and 7 bases at J, with 14 bases in the middle. Here the CDR3 reads CASSEPGPLAGYTF. CDR3 sequence (DNA): TGTGCCAGCAGTGAACCGGGTCCTCTAGCTGGCTACACCTTC.

The rearrangement joins TRBV21-1 to TRBJ2-7; the table's TRBD2 call for D was not verified on the DNA. TRBV21-1 is marked as a pseudogene. The CDR3 loop spans 17 amino acids. The CDR3 nucleotides read TGTGCCAGCAGCAAAGGGGCTAGCGGGAGGGCCTTCTACGAGCAGTACTTC. It yields the protein CASSKGASGRAFYEQYF.

The chain employs TRBV15 and TRBJ1-5, with D possibly being TRBD1 (5 bases). V was clipped by 2 bases and J by 3 bases, with 20 bases between them. The CDR3 runs to 18 residues. Germline assignment: CDR1 LNHNV and CDR2 YYDKDF (reference sequence). CDR3 amino acids: CATSRSAGFSLDNQPQHF. The CDR3 nucleotides are TGTGCCACCAGCAGATCCGCAGGGTTTAGTTTAGACAATCAGCCCCAGCATTTT.

The CDR3 nucleotides read TGTGCCAGCAGCTATTTCGGCGGGACAGACGATTATAACTATGGCTACACCTTC. It is translated as CASSYFGGTDDYNYGYTF. The chain joins TRBV7-6 to TRBJ1-2, with 7 bases fitting TRBD1. The germline CDR1 and CDR2 sequences are SGHVS and FNYEAQ. This CDR3 region has 18 residues. The V segment lost 4 bases and the J segment 1 base; nucleotides outside the gene matches: 15.

Concerning this clone itself: The sample contains more than one DNA sequence encoding this CDR3. The J gene is TRBJ1-5, the V gene TRBV7-2, with TRBD1 matching 7 bases. Germline V gene lookup returns CDR1 SGHTA and CDR2 FQGNSA. The J segment lost 5 bases and the V segment lost 2 bases, leaving 0 bases of the junction unmatched. The CDR3 is 13 residues long. DNA of the CDR3: TGTGCCAGCAGCTTACAGGGGGATCAGCCCCAGCATTTT. Its protein product is CASSLQGDQPQHF.